The 20 T cell receptor beta chains below come from one sample, sequenced in a study of T-cell memory formation after mild COVID-19. One entry per CDR3 protein, called by TCRdb with MiXCR from the 5' RACE reads. The table shows 300,000 to 400,000 distinct CDR3 sequences, with roughly an eighth occurring only once. Sequences were obtained from PBMCs or a T cell subset sorted from them (not recorded which). The receptors stem from a man between 18 and 35 years old who had mild COVID-19 (a few samples of this study predate the infection). Cell type and time point are not known.

This clonotype occurred a few times. This chain connects TRBV7-2 to TRBJ1-3, with 9 bases lining up with TRBD1. Germline V lookup: CDR1 SGHTA, CDR2 FQGNSA. V lost 4 bases and J lost 0; bases outside the gene matches: 4. The CDR3 extends over 16 amino acids. The CDR3 DNA follows: TGTGCCAGCAGCTATACGACAGGGGGCTCTGGAAACACCATATATTTT. Its translation: CASSYTTGGSGNTIYF. The full variable domain, completed using reference TRBV7-2 and TRBJ1-3, is GAGVSQSPSNKVTEKGKDVELRCDPISGHTALYWYRQSLGQGLEFLIYFQGNSAPDKSGLPSDRFSAERTGGSVSTLTIQRTQQEDSAVYLCASSYTTGGSGNTIYFGEGSWLTVV.

This clonotype has more than one count but fewer than ten. The chain recombines TRBV5-1 with TRBJ1-2; maybe TRBD1 (5 bases). Trimming took off 3 bases at V and 1 base at J, with 19 bases between the two ends. Germline lookup yields CDR1 SGHRS and CDR2 YFSETQ. CDR3 size: 17 residues. The CDR3: CASSSYLDGGDNYGYTF. CDR3 DNA: TGCGCCAGCAGCTCATACCTCGACGGAGGGGATAACTATGGCTACACCTTC.

The CDR3 region is CASRSEGNTGELFF. CDR3 nucleotide sequence: TGTGCCAGCAGATCCGAGGGCAACACCGGGGAGCTGTTTTTT. The chain uses TRBV6-5 and TRBJ2-2; D is possibly TRBD2 (5 bases). V was trimmed by 6 bases and J by 2 bases, leaving 10 bases between them. The germline gives CDR1 MNHEY, CDR2 SVGAGI. The CDR3 covers 14 residues.

J is TRBJ2-7 and V is TRBV6-2 or TRBV6-3; either TRBD1 or TRBD2 may fit D (5 bases each). The germline CDR1 and CDR2 sequences are MNHEY and SVGEGT. V lost 6 bases to trimming and J lost 0 bases, with 12 bases between them. CDR3 length equals 14 residues. The chain's CDR3 is CASREAGSSYEQYV. The CDR3 bases are TGTGCCAGCAGGGAGGCAGGGAGCTCCTACGAGCAGTACGTC.

This clonotype was counted many times. The V call is TRBV4-2, the J call TRBJ2-3, with 9 bases identical to TRBD2. CDR3 length equals 16 residues. Trimming cost V 6 bases and J 1 base; bases outside gene matches: 8. The germline CDR1 and CDR2 sequences are LGHNA and YNFKEQ. The chain's CDR3 is CASRHALAGGTDTQYF. The CDR3, as DNA: TGTGCCAGCAGGCATGCACTAGCGGGCGGCACAGATACGCAGTATTTT.

The chain recombines TRBV4-1 with TRBJ1-4; perhaps TRBD1 as D (5 bases). V lost 1 base, J lost 2 bases, and 20 bases lay in between. This CDR3 has 19 residues. Germline V gene sequence: CDR1 MGHRA, CDR2 YSYEKL. The CDR3, as DNA: TGCGCCAGCAGCCAAGGTCCTAAGTTTTCAGGGACGACTAATGAAAAACTGTTTTTT. This codes for CASSQGPKFSGTTNEKLFF.

This clonotype turned up a few times. The chain is built from TRBV5-5 and TRBJ2-3; D may match TRBD1 or TRBD2 (6 bases each). Looked up from germline, CDR1 is SGHKS and CDR2 is YYEKEE (reference sequence). The V end lost 3 bases, the J end lost 6 bases, and 14 bases lay between the germline ends. The CDR3 contains 14 residues. CDR3 nucleotides: TGTGCCAGCAGCTCCCTTGGGGGGCTGGATACGCAGTATTTT. Amino acids: CASSSLGGLDTQYF.

V gene TRBV4-3 combines with J gene TRBJ1-6, with a weak D call TRBD1 (6 bases). CDR3 size: 18 residues. The V gene lost 0 bases and the J gene lost 2 bases, with 14 bases spanning the gap. CDR1 is LGHNA and CDR2 is YSLEER in the germline V gene. This CDR3 reads CASSQDLGGRTYNSPLHF. In DNA, the CDR3 is TGCGCCAGCAGCCAAGATCTGGGGGGGCGGACCTATAATTCACCCCTCCACTTT.

This chain uses TRBV12-3 or TRBV12-4 with TRBJ1-5; D unclear. The CDR3 consists of 18 residues. Trimming shortened V by 3 bases and J by 7 bases, and 25 bases separated the two germline ends. DNA for the CDR3: TGTGCCAGCAGTTTTAGTGGGTGGCAAGTAGGAAGGATACAGCCCCAGCATTTT. Translation: CASSFSGWQVGRIQPQHF.

J is TRBJ2-7 and V is TRBV18; possibly TRBD1 or TRBD2 for D (7 bases each). There are 15 residues in the CDR3. From germline, CDR1 is KGHSH and CDR2 LQKENI. V was cut by 2 bases and J by 7 bases, with 18 bases left in between. This chain's CDR3 is CASSPMVAGGGEQYV. The CDR3 DNA follows: TGTGCCAGCTCACCAATGGTGGCAGGGGGGGGAGAGCAGTACGTC.

The chain couples TRBV24-1 to TRBJ2-2, with D hard to call. The CDR3 runs 15 residues. CDR1 KGHDR and CDR2 SFDVKD come from the germline V gene. Trimming removed 0 bases at V and 3 bases at J, with 7 bases between. Written as DNA, the CDR3 is TGTGCCACCAGTGATTTGTGGCAACACACCGGGGAGCTGTTTTTT. Translation gives CATSDLWQHTGELFF.

This clonotype appeared a few times. The chain combines TRBV29-1 with TRBJ2-6, with D unresolved. The CDR3 consists of 13 residues. V was trimmed by 2 bases and J by 4 bases, leaving 6 bases between them. The germline gives CDR1 SQVTM, CDR2 ANQGSEA. The CDR3 DNA follows: TGCAGCGTTGAAACTTGGGGGGCCAACGTCCTGACTTTC. Its translation: CSVETWGANVLTF.

The chain links TRBV29-1 to TRBJ2-3, with 12 bases fitting TRBD2. V lost 6 bases to trimming and J lost 3 bases; unmatched junction nucleotides: 13. This CDR3 region has 17 residues. The germline V gene has CDR1 SQVTM and CDR2 ANQGSEA. The DNA of the CDR3 is TGCAGCGTCGGACGGACTAGCGGGGAGTCTAAAACAGATACGCAGTATTTT. Amino acid sequence: CSVGRTSGESKTDTQYF.

This clonotype was found a few times. V gene TRBV7-3 combines with J gene TRBJ2-3, with 9 bases lining up with TRBD2. Germline CDR1 SGHTA, CDR2 FQGTGA. V dropped 5 bases and J dropped 6; count of bases not matched to a gene: 9. The CDR3 sequence is 15 residues long. CDR3 region: CASSPRRGGQDTQYF. The CDR3 nucleotides read TGTGCCAGCAGCCCTCGGCGGGGGGGCCAGGATACGCAGTATTTT.

The rearrangement uses TRBV18 and TRBJ2-7, with unresolved D. Germline V gene lookup returns CDR1 KGHSH and CDR2 LQKENI. CDR3 length: 13 residues. V was shortened by 2 bases and J by 5 bases, with 10 bases between the two germline ends. The CDR3 nucleotides read TGTGCCAGCTCACCATCCAGCTCTAACGAGCAGTACGTC. Amino acid sequence: CASSPSSSNEQYV.

The DNA for the CDR3 is TGTGCCAGCAGTTTAAAGGTTACCGCGAGGACCCAGTACTTC. Its protein product is CASSLKVTARTQYF. This sequence joins TRBV28 and TRBJ2-5; D call uncertain. This CDR3 region has 14 residues. Germline V gene data show CDR1 as MDHEN and CDR2 as SYDVKM. Trimming took 2 bases from V and 7 from J, leaving 14 bases between them.

This clonotype was picked up many times. The rearrangement joins TRBV5-1 to TRBJ2-7, with D hard to call. The CDR3 has 13 amino acids. Trimming left V 1 base short and J 5 bases short, with 10 bases between. CDR1 is SGHRS, CDR2 YFSETQ, per germline. CDR3 protein: CASSLLLTNEQYF. CDR3 nucleotide sequence: TGCGCCAGCAGCTTGTTACTGACGAACGAGCAGTACTTC.

The V call is TRBV5-5, the J call TRBJ2-5; possibly TRBD2 for D (5 bases). The V gene lost 1 base and the J gene lost 2 bases, with 12 bases spanning the gap. Germline V CDR1 and CDR2: SGHKS, YYEKEE (reference sequence). This CDR3 is 15 amino acids long. The CDR3 reads CASSLRTSRQETQYF. In DNA form, the CDR3 reads TGTGCCAGCAGCTTGAGAACTAGTCGGCAAGAGACCCAGTACTTC.

The CDR3 loop is CASSVSPGGTDTQYF. CDR3 bases: TGTGCCAGCAGTGTGAGTCCCGGAGGCACAGATACGCAGTATTTT. The genes are TRBV2 and TRBJ2-3; no clear D. CDR3 length: 15 residues. Trimming shortened V by 4 bases and J by 1 base, and 12 bases separated the two germline ends. Germline V gives CDR1 SNHLY, CDR2 FYNNEI.

V gene TRBV7-9 combines with J gene TRBJ2-3; TRBD1 matches at 8 bases. The V gene's germline CDR1 is SEHNR and CDR2 FQNEAQ (reference sequence). V shed 5 bases and J 2 bases; nucleotides not matched to a gene: 6. The CDR3 sequence is 15 residues long. The CDR3 loop is CASSPGTGYTDTQYF. The CDR3 coding sequence is TGTGCCAGCAGCCCCGGGACAGGTTACACAGATACGCAGTATTTT.